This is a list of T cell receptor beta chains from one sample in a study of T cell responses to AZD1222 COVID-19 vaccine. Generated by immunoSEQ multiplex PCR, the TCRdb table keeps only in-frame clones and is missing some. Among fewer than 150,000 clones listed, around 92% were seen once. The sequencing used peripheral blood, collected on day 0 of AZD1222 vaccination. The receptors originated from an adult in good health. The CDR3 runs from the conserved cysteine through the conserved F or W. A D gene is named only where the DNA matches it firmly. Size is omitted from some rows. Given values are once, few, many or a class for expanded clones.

cdr3_aa: CASSLDGFGHVGNTIYF; cdr3_nt: TGTGCCAGCAGCTTAGATGGGTTTGGACACGTTGGAAACACCATATATTTT; j_call: TRBJ1-3; v_call: TRBV11-2; clone_size: -; d_call: -
cdr3_aa: CASSQGKGRNTEAFF; cdr3_nt: TGCGCCAGCAGCCAAGGGAAGGGAAGGAACACTGAAGCTTTCTTT; j_call: TRBJ1-1; v_call: TRBV4-3; clone_size: few; d_call: -
cdr3_aa: CSVEDRTGGPYNEQFF; cdr3_nt: TGCAGCGTTGAAGATCGGACGGGAGGGCCTTACAATGAGCAGTTCTTC; j_call: TRBJ2-1; v_call: TRBV29-1; clone_size: once; d_call: TRBD2
cdr3_aa: CASSLEGGQPQHF; cdr3_nt: TGTGCCAGCAGCTTAGAAGGGGGTCAGCCCCAGCATTTT; j_call: TRBJ1-5; v_call: TRBV7-2; clone_size: -; d_call: -
cdr3_aa: CASSSRTSPPRDEQYF; cdr3_nt: TGTGCCAGCTCTAGTAGAACCAGTCCCCCAAGGGACGAGCAGTACTTC; j_call: TRBJ2-7; v_call: TRBV18; clone_size: -; d_call: -
cdr3_aa: CASMDRENEQFF; cdr3_nt: TGTGCCAGCATGGACAGGGAAAATGAGCAGTTCTTC; j_call: TRBJ2-1; v_call: TRBV7-9; clone_size: -; d_call: TRBD1
cdr3_aa: CASRLAGLNNEQFF; cdr3_nt: TGTGCCAGCAGACTAGCGGGGTTAAACAATGAGCAGTTCTTC; j_call: TRBJ2-1; v_call: TRBV27; clone_size: -; d_call: TRBD2
cdr3_aa: CASSQESSGFTDTQYF; cdr3_nt: TGCGCCAGCAGCCAAGAATCTAGCGGGTTCACAGATACGCAGTATTTT; j_call: TRBJ2-3; v_call: TRBV4-3; clone_size: -; d_call: TRBD2
cdr3_aa: CASSYSGVSNEQFF; cdr3_nt: TGTGCCAGCAGTTACTCCGGGGTTTCCAATGAGCAGTTCTTC; j_call: TRBJ2-1; v_call: TRBV6-5; clone_size: -; d_call: -
cdr3_aa: CASRRSLRIAATNEKLFF; cdr3_nt: TGCGCCAGCAGGAGAAGTCTACGTATTGCTGCAACTAATGAAAAACTGTTTTTT; j_call: TRBJ1-4; v_call: TRBV4-3; clone_size: -; d_call: -
cdr3_aa: CASSQGVGHGYTF; cdr3_nt: TGTGCCAGCAGCCAAGGGGTTGGACATGGCTACACCTTC; j_call: TRBJ1-2; v_call: TRBV3-1/TRBV3-2; clone_size: -; d_call: -
cdr3_aa: CASSQEWAGGAEQFF; cdr3_nt: TGCGCCAGCAGCCAAGAATGGGCGGGGGGCGCTGAGCAGTTCTTC; j_call: TRBJ2-1; v_call: TRBV4-1; clone_size: few; d_call: TRBD2
cdr3_aa: CASSTDRGGGGYTF; cdr3_nt: TGTGCCAGCAGCACCGACAGGGGAGGAGGTGGCTACACCTTC; j_call: TRBJ1-2; v_call: TRBV11-2; clone_size: -; d_call: TRBD1
cdr3_aa: CASSEDYEQYF; cdr3_nt: TGTGCCAGCAGTGAGGACTACGAGCAGTACTTC; j_call: TRBJ2-7; v_call: TRBV25-1; clone_size: -; d_call: -
cdr3_aa: CASIEAYTEAFF; cdr3_nt: TGTGCCAGCATAGAAGCCTACACTGAAGCTTTCTTT; j_call: TRBJ1-1; v_call: TRBV2; clone_size: -; d_call: -
cdr3_aa: CASTSQGRGINEQFF; cdr3_nt: TGTGCCAGCACCTCACAGGGGCGGGGGATCAATGAGCAGTTCTTC; j_call: TRBJ2-1; v_call: TRBV6-5; clone_size: -; d_call: -
cdr3_aa: CAITDREEAPLHF; cdr3_nt: TGTGCCATCACAGACAGGGAGGAGGCACCCCTCCACTTT; j_call: TRBJ1-6; v_call: TRBV10-3; clone_size: -; d_call: TRBD1
cdr3_aa: CASSYTEEAFEQYF; cdr3_nt: TGTGCCAGCAGTTACACCGAAGAGGCGTTCGAGCAGTACTTC; j_call: TRBJ2-7; v_call: TRBV28; clone_size: -; d_call: -
cdr3_aa: CASSFPEYEKLFF; cdr3_nt: TGTGCCAGCAGTTTTCCCGAGTATGAAAAACTGTTTTTT; j_call: TRBJ1-4; v_call: TRBV28; clone_size: -; d_call: -
cdr3_aa: CASSQPPRTGYTF; cdr3_nt: TGTGCCAGCAGCCAACCTCCCAGGACTGGCTACACCTTC; j_call: TRBJ1-2; v_call: TRBV3-1/TRBV3-2; clone_size: -; d_call: -
cdr3_aa: CASSGFYLGDTQYF; cdr3_nt: TGTGCCAGCTCCGGGTTTTATTTGGGGGATACGCAGTATTTT; j_call: TRBJ2-3; v_call: TRBV28; clone_size: -; d_call: -
cdr3_aa: CASSAYDRAVPSYEQYF; cdr3_nt: TGTGCCAGCAGCGCCTATGACAGGGCCGTACCCTCCTACGAGCAGTACTTC; j_call: TRBJ2-7; v_call: TRBV9; clone_size: -; d_call: TRBD1
cdr3_aa: CASSLRVDYEQYF; cdr3_nt: TGCGCCAGCAGCCTCAGGGTGGACTACGAGCAGTACTTC; j_call: TRBJ2-7; v_call: TRBV4-1; clone_size: -; d_call: -
cdr3_aa: CASSHTGTYGYTF; cdr3_nt: TGCGCCAGCAGCCATACCGGGACCTATGGCTACACCTTC; j_call: TRBJ1-2; v_call: TRBV10-2; clone_size: -; d_call: -
cdr3_aa: CASSTLGTGSSEQYF; cdr3_nt: TGTGCCAGCAGCACCCTCGGGACAGGCTCTTCCGAGCAGTACTTC; j_call: TRBJ2-7; v_call: TRBV7-6; clone_size: -; d_call: TRBD1
cdr3_aa: CASSLAGSRNTEAFF; cdr3_nt: TGTGCCAGCAGTTTGGCCGGGAGTAGGAACACTGAAGCTTTCTTT; j_call: TRBJ1-1; v_call: TRBV27; clone_size: -; d_call: -
cdr3_aa: CASGNDRHQETQYF; cdr3_nt: TGTGCCAGCGGCAATGACAGACACCAAGAGACCCAGTACTTC; j_call: TRBJ2-5; v_call: TRBV2; clone_size: -; d_call: -
cdr3_aa: CASGEREGVHTDTQYF; cdr3_nt: TGTGCCAGCGGGGAGCGGGAGGGCGTGCATACAGATACGCAGTATTTT; j_call: TRBJ2-3; v_call: TRBV27; clone_size: -; d_call: TRBD2
cdr3_aa: CASRPDRGPGTEAFF; cdr3_nt: TGCGCCAGCAGACCGGACAGGGGGCCGGGCACTGAAGCTTTCTTT; j_call: TRBJ1-1; v_call: TRBV5-1; clone_size: -; d_call: TRBD1
cdr3_aa: CASSQSDRREKLFF; cdr3_nt: TGTGCCAGCAGCCAGTCGGACCGGCGGGAAAAACTGTTTTTT; j_call: TRBJ1-4; v_call: TRBV16; clone_size: -; d_call: -
cdr3_aa: CASRQLSNQPQHF; cdr3_nt: TGTGCCAGTAGACAGCTTAGCAATCAGCCCCAGCATTTT; j_call: TRBJ1-5; v_call: TRBV19; clone_size: -; d_call: -
cdr3_aa: CASSLGPGLATRADTQYF; cdr3_nt: TGTGCCAGCAGCTTAGGTCCGGGACTAGCGACACGTGCGGATACGCAGTATTTT; j_call: TRBJ2-3; v_call: TRBV11-2; clone_size: -; d_call: TRBD2
cdr3_aa: CASSPSNPGVEQYF; cdr3_nt: TGTGCCAGCAGCCCCTCGAATCCAGGGGTCGAGCAGTACTTC; j_call: TRBJ2-7; v_call: TRBV7-2; clone_size: -; d_call: -
cdr3_aa: CASSIDRVSGSSYEQYF; cdr3_nt: TGTGCCAGTAGTATAGATCGAGTTAGCGGCAGCTCCTACGAGCAGTACTTC; j_call: TRBJ2-7; v_call: TRBV19; clone_size: once; d_call: -
cdr3_aa: CASSTVGAINTGELFF; cdr3_nt: TGTGCCAGCAGCACTGTTGGGGCGATAAACACCGGGGAGCTGTTTTTT; j_call: TRBJ2-2; v_call: TRBV5-8; clone_size: -; d_call: -
cdr3_aa: CASSQDNMKDDEAFF; cdr3_nt: TGTGCCAGCAGCCAAGATAATATGAAGGACGATGAAGCTTTCTTT; j_call: TRBJ1-1; v_call: TRBV4-2; clone_size: few; d_call: -
cdr3_aa: CASSLVGRMNSGNTIYF; cdr3_nt: TGTGCCAGCAGCTTAGTAGGGCGTATGAACTCTGGAAACACCATATATTTT; j_call: TRBJ1-3; v_call: TRBV7-9; clone_size: -; d_call: -
cdr3_aa: CASSFAGGTDTQYF; cdr3_nt: TGTGCCAGCTCTTTTGCGGGAGGTACAGATACGCAGTATTTT; j_call: TRBJ2-3; v_call: TRBV18; clone_size: -; d_call: TRBD2
cdr3_aa: CASSQGPGRGDGYTF; cdr3_nt: TGCGCCAGCAGCCAAGGCCCTGGGCGGGGTGATGGCTACACCTTC; j_call: TRBJ1-2; v_call: TRBV4-1; clone_size: -; d_call: -